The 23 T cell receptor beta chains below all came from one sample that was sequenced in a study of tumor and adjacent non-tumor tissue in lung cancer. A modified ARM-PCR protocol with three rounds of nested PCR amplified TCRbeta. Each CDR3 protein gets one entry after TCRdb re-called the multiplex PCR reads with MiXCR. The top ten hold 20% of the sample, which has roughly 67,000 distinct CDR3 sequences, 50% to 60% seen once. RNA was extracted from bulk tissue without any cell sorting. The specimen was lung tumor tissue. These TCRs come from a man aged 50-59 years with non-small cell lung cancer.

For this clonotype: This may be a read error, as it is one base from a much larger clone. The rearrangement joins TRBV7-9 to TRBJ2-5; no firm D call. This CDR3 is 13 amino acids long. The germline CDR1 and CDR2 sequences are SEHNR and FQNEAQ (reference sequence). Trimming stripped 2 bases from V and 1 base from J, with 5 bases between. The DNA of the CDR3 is TGTGCCAGCAGCTTATCGTTCCAAGAGACCCAGTACTTC. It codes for CASSLSFQETQYF.

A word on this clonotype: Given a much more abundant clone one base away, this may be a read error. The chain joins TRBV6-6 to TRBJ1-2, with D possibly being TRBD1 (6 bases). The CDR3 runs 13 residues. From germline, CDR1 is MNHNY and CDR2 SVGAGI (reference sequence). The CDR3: CASSSGVNYGHTF. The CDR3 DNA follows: TGTGCCAGCAGTTCAGGGGTAAACTATGGCCACACCTTC.

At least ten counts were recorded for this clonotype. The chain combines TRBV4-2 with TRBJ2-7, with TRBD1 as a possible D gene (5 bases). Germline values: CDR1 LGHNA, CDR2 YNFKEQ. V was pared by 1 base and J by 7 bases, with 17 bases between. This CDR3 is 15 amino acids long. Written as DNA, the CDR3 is TGTGCCAGCAGCCAAGTGGGGTCAGGGCCAGAAGAGCAGTACTTC. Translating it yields CASSQVGSGPEEQYF.

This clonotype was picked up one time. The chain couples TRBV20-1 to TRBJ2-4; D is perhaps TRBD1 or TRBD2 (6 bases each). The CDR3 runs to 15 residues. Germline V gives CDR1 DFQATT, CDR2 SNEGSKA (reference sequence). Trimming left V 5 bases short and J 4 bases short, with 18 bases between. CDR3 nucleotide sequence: TGCAGTGCTCCTAGGGGGGACGTGACTAAAAACATTCAGTACTTC. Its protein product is CSAPRGDVTKNIQYF.

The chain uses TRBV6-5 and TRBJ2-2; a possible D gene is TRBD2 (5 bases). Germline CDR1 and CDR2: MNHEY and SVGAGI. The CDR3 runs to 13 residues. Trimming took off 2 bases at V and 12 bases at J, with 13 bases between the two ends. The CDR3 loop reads CASSYTTPGKLFF. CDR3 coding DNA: TGTGCCAGCAGTTACACGACGCCGGGGAAGCTGTTTTTT.

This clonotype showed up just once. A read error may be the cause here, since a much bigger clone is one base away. This CDR3 is CAPGGGSGEQYF. CDR3 in DNA: TGTGCCCCGGGTGGGGGCTCGGGCGAGCAGTACTTC. This rearrangement joins TRBV30 to TRBJ2-7, with D tentatively TRBD1 (6 bases). The CDR3 has 12 amino acids. Between the trimmed V and J ends, which lost 8 bases and 6 bases, there was a span of 17 bases. The germline V gene has CDR1 GTSNPN and CDR2 SVGIG (reference sequence).

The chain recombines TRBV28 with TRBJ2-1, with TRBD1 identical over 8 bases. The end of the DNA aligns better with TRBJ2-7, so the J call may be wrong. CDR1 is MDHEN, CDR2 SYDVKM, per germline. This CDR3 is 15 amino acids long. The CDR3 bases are TGTGCCAGCAATCTTGGGGGACAGGTCTACAATGAGCAGTACTTC. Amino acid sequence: CASNLGGQVYNEQYF.

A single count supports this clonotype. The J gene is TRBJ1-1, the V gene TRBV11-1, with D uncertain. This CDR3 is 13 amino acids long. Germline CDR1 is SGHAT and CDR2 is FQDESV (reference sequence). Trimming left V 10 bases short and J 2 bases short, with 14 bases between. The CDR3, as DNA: TGTGCCACAGCCATGGCCGATAACACTGAAGCTTTCTTT. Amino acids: CATAMADNTEAFF. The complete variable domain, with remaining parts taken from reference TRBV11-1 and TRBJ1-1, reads EAEVAQSPRYKITEKSQAVAFWCDPISGHATLYWYRQILGQGPELLVQFQDESVVDDSQLPKDRFSAERLKGVDSTLKIQPAELGDSAMYLCATAMADNTEAFFGQGTRLTVV.

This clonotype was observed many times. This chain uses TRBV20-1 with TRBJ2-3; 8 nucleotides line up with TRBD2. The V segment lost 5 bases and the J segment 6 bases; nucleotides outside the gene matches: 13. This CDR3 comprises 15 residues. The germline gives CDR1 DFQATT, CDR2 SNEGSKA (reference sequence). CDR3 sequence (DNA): TGCAGTGCTCCGGGGGGGGGCGTGGGATTGGATACGCAGTATTTT. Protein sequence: CSAPGGGVGLDTQYF.

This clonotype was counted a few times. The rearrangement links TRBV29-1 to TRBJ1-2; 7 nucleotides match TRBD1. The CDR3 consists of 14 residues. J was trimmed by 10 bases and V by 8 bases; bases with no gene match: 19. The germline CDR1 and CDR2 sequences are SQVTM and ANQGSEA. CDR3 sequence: CSSRGQESNYDYTF. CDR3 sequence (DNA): TGCAGCTCCCGAGGACAGGAGTCTAACTACGACTACACCTTC.

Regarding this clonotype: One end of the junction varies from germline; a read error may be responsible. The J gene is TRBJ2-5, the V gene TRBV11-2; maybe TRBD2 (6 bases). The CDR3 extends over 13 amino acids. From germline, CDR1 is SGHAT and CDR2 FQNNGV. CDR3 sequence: CVSSLWRVETQYF. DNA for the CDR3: TGTGTCAGCAGCTTATGGAGGGTGGAGACCCAGTACTTC.

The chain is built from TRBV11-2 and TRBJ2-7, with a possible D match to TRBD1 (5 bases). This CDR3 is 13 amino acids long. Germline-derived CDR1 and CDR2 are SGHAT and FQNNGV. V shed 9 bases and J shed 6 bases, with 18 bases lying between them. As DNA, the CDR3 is TGTGCCAGGAACTTGGCAGGGTTTGTCGAGCAGTACTTC. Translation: CARNLAGFVEQYF.

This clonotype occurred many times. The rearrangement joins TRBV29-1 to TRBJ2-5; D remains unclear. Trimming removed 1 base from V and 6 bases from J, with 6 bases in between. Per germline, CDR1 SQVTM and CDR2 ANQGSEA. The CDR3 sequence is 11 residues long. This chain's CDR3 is CSVEAGKTQYF. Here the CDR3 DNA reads TGCAGCGTTGAAGCCGGCAAGACCCAGTACTTC.

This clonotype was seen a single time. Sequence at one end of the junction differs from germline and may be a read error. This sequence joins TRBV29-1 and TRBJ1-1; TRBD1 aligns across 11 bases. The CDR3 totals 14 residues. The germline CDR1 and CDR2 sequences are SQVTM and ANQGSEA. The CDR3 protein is CRARTGGMYTEAFF. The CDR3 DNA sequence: TGTAGGGCCAGGACAGGGGGCATGTACACTGAAGCTTTCTTT.

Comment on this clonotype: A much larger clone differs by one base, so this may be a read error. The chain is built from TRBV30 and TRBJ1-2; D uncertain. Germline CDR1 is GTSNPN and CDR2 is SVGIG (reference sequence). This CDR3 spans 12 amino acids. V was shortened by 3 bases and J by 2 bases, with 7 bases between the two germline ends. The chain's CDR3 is CAWRCGNYGYTF. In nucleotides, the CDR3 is TGTGCCTGGAGATGTGGGAACTATGGCTACACCTTC.

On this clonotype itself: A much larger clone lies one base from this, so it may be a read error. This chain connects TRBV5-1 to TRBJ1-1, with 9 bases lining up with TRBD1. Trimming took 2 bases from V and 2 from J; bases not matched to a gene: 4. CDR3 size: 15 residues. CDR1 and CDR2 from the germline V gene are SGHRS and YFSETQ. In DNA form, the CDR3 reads TGCGCCAGCAGCTTTGGGACAGGGTCTAACACTGAAGCTTTCTTT. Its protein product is CASSFGTGSNTEAFF. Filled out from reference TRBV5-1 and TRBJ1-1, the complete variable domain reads KAGVTQTPRYLIKTRGQQVTLSCSPISGHRSVSWYQQTPGQGLQFLFEYFSETQRNKGNFPGRFSGRQFSNSRSEMNVSTLELGDSALYLCASSFGTGSNTEAFFGQGTRLTVV.

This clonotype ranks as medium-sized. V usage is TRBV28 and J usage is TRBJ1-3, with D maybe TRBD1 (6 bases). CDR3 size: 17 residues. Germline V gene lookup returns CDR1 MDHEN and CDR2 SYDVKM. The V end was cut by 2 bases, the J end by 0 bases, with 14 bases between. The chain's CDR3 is CASSLVGGRSSGNTIYF. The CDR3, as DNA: TGTGCCAGCAGTTTAGTCGGGGGCCGTAGCTCTGGAAACACCATATATTTT.

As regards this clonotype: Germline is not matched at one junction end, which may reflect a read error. CDR3 residues: CASSQDQVAYNPPLHF. CDR3 nucleotides: TGCGCCAGCAGCCAAGATCAGGTCGCTTATAATCCACCCCTCCACTTT. The chain employs TRBV4-1 and TRBJ1-6; D is ambiguous. CDR1 and CDR2 from the germline V gene are MGHRA and YSYEKL. The CDR3 sequence is 16 residues long.

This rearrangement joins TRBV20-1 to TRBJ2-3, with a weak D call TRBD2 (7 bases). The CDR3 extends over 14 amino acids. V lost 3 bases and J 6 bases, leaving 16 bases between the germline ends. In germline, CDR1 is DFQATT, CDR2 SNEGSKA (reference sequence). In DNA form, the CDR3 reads TGCAGTGCTAGGCGCGGGGGCCCCAAGGATACGCAGTATTTT. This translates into CSARRGGPKDTQYF.

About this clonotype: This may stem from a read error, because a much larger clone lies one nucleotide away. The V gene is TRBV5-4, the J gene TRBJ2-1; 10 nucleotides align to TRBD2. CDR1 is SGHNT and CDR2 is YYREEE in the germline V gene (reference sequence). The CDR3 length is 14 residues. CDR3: CASSLPSGSNDQFF. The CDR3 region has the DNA TGTGCCAGCAGCTTACCTAGCGGGAGCAATGATCAGTTCTTC.

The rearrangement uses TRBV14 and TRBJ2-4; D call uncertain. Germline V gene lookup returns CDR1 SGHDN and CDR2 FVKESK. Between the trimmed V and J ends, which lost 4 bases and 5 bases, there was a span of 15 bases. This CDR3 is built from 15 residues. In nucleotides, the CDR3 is TGTGCCAGCAGCCTTAAACCGGCCTCCCAAAACATTCAGTACTTC. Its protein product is CASSLKPASQNIQYF.

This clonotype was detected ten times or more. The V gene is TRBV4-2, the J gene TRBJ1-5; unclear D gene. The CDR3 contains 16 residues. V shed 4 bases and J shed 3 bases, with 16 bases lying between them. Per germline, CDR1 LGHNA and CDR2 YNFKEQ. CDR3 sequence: CASSPALGNINQPQHF. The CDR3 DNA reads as TGTGCCAGCAGCCCCGCCCTCGGGAACATCAATCAGCCCCAGCATTTT.

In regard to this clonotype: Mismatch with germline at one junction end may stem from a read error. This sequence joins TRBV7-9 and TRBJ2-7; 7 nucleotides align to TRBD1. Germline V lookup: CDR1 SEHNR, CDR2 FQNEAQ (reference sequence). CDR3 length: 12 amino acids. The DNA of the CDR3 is TGTGTCAGCAGTCCCTGGACAGGCGAGCAGTACTTC. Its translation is CVSSPWTGEQYF.